This T cell receptor (beta chain) was retrieved from a study of Tregs in tolerant kidney transplant recipients. Notes on the study in general: The small number of patients limits these findings pending further validation.

Sequenced by immunoSEQ multiplex PCR; TCRdb stores in-frame clones only, minus some. Of around 77,000 clones listed, 98% were seen once; the top ten hold around 0.51%. CDR1 and CDR2 (germline): SGHRS, YFSETQ. Deletions cut 0 bases from V and 0 bases from J, with 6 bases between. This CDR3 spans 15 amino acids. Details on this clone: The antigen is unknown.

CD4+CD25+CD127- Tregs, CD4+CD25- non-Tregs, CD4 and CD8 cells were sorted. This chain uses TRBV5-1 with TRBJ2-2; unclear D gene. The receptor comes from a human donor who received a combined kidney and bone marrow transplant. Material: CD4+ T cells from blood, obtained before the transplant. Here the CDR3 DNA reads TGCGCCAGCAGCTTGGACACCTCGAACACCGGGGAGCTGTTTTTT. Translated: CASSLDTSNTGELFF.